The sequence of this T cell receptor (beta chain) was determined in a study of OX40 agonist ivuxolimab in advanced cancers. As for the study in general: Every 2 weeks, ivuxolimab was infused into the patients intravenously at between 0.01 and 10 mg/kg. Earlier treatment with anti-PD-1, anti-PD-L1 or anti-CTLA-4 was permitted, and around 43% had received some.

Produced via immunoSEQ multiplex PCR; TCRdb's table is partial and in-frame only. This table holds 100,000 or so clones, 90% found once. This clone showed up just a few times. One junction end disagrees with the germline gene, perhaps due to a read error. CDR1 SNHLY and CDR2 FYNNEI come from the germline V gene. The CDR3 length is 12 residues. This clonotype was sampled from an adult with an advanced solid tumor such as melanoma, head and neck, liver or kidney cancer. The chain combines TRBV2 with TRBJ2-7; possible D gene TRBD1, 6 bases. Sample: CD4+ or CD8+ T cells sorted from blood, taken in a trial of the OX40 agonist ivuxolimab. Here the CDR3 DNA reads TGTGCCAGCACCGAACTTGGCAGGGGCGGAATCTTC. Its protein is CASTELGRGGIF. Drawing the rest from reference TRBV2 and TRBJ2-7, the complete variable domain is EPEVTQTPSHQVTQMGQEVILRCVPISNHLYFYWYRQILGQKVEFLVSFYNNEISEKSEIFDDQFSVERPDGSNFTLKIRSTKLEDSAMYFCASTELGRGGIFGPGTRLTVT.